The clone carrying this TCR beta chain was detected a few times. What it binds is not known. This entry is derived from a study of Tregs in tolerant kidney transplant recipients. Overall study findings and caveats: Validation in larger populations is needed because few patients were studied.

Unstimulated Tregs (CD4+CD25+CD127-) and CD4+CD25- non-Tregs were sorted from PBMCs. Profiled with immunoSEQ multiplex PCR; TCRdb holds only in-frame clones, not every one. The data hold 110,000 or so clones, with almost 95% observed a single time. The CDR3 consists of 12 residues. The V end lost 8 bases, the J end lost 7 bases, and 11 bases lay between the germline ends. From germline, CDR1 is MNHEY and CDR2 SVGAGI. This clonotype originated in a human donor in good health. The sequenced material came from CD4+ T cells from blood. This chain connects TRBV6-5 to TRBJ1-4; D might be TRBD1 (5 bases). Here the CDR3 reads CASHGGGEKLFF. For the CDR3, the DNA is TGTGCCAGCCACGGGGGGGGTGAAAAACTGTTTTTT.